This TCR beta chain was captured in a study of blood T cell repertoires in COVID-19. Across the study: The study drew acute and convalescent COVID-19 samples from the United States, Italy and Spain. Sample material is recorded as cDNA or gDNA derived from T cells, B-cell-depleted T cells, or PBMCs.

The CDR3 has 16 amino acids. V lost 5 bases and J lost 6; bases outside the gene matches: 13. In germline, CDR1 is MNHEY, CDR2 SMNVEV (reference sequence). Source study methods: Scientists estimated how many nucleated cells there were by amplifying reference gene primers. Profiled with immunoSEQ multiplex PCR; TCRdb holds only in-frame clones, not every one. That table furnishes V, J and clone size, whereas the DNA furnished D and trimming. In the table there are about 240,000 clones, 82% of which are singletons. The V and J genes are TRBV27 and TRBJ2-3; 8 bases align to TRBD2. Source material: peripheral blood. This receptor was taken from a woman aged 55-69 years with active or convalescent COVID-19. CDR3 in DNA: TGTGCCAGCAGTAAAGGACTAGCCCTTTGGGGGGATACGCAGTATTTT. This sequence encodes CASSKGLALWGDTQYF.